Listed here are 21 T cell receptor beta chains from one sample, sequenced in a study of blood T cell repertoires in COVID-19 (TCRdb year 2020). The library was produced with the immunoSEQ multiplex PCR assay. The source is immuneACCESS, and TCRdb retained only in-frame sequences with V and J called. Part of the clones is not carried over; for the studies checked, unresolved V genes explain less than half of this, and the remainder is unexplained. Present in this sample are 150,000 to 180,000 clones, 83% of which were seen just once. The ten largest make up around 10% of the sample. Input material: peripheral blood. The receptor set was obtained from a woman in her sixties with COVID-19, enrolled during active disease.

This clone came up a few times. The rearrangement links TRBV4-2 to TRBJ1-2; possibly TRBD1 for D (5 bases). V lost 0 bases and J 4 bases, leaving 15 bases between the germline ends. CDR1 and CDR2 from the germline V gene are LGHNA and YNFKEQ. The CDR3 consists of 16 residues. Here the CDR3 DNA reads TGTGCCAGCAGCCAAGATTTGGCAGGGCGGAGCTATGGCTACACCTTC. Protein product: CASSQDLAGRSYGYTF.

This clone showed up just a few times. The CDR3 here is CASSTGGLQGEQFF. DNA of the CDR3: TGCGCCAGCAGCACGGGGGGGCTGCAAGGTGAGCAGTTCTTC. The V call is TRBV5-1, the J call TRBJ2-1; 8 bases fit TRBD2. J lost 9 bases, V lost 4 bases, and 9 bases had no gene match. The CDR3 is 14 residues long. CDR1 is SGHRS and CDR2 is YFSETQ in the germline V gene.

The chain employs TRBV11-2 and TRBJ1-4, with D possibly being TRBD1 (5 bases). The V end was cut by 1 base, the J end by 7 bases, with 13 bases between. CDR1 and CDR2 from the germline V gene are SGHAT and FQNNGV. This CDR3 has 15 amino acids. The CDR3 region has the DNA TGTGCCAGCAGCTTAGGCCAGGGTGGATTTGAAAAACTGTTTTTT. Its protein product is CASSLGQGGFEKLFF.

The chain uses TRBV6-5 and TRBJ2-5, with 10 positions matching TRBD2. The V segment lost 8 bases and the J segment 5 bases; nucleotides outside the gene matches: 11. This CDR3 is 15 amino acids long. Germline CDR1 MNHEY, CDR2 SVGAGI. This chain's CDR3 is CASSAPGLATETQYF. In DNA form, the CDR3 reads TGTGCCAGCTCCGCGCCGGGACTAGCGACGGAGACCCAGTACTTC.

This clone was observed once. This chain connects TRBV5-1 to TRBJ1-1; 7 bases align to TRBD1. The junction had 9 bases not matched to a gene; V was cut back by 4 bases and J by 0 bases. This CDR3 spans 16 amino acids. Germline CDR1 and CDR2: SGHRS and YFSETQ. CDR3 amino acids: CASSQRTGGLNTEAFF. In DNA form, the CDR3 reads TGCGCCAGCAGCCAACGGACAGGTGGTTTGAACACTGAAGCTTTCTTT.

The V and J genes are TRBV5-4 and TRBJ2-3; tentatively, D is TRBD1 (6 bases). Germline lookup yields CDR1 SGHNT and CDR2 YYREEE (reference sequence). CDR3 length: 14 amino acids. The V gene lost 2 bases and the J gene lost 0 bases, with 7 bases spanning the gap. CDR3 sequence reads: CASSFRGSTDTQYF. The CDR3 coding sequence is TGTGCCAGCAGCTTCAGGGGTAGCACAGATACGCAGTATTTT.

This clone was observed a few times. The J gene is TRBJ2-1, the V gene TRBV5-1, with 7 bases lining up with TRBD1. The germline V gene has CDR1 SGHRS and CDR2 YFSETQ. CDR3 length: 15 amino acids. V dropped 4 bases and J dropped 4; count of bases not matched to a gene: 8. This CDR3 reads CASSRSGTDYNEQFF. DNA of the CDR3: TGCGCCAGCAGCAGATCCGGGACAGATTACAATGAGCAGTTCTTC.

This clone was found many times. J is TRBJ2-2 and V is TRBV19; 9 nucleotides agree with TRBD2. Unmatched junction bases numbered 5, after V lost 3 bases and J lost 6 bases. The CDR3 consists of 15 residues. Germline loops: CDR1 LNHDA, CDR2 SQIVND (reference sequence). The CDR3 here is CASSMVLAGPGELFF. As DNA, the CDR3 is TGTGCCAGTAGTATGGTGCTAGCGGGGCCCGGGGAGCTGTTTTTT.

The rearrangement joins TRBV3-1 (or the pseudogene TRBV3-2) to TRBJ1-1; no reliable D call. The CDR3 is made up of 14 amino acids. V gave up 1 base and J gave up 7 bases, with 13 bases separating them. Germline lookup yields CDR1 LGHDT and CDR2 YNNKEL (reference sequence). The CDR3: CASSQGLAVSEAFF. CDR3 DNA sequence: TGTGCCAGCAGCCAAGGGTTGGCCGTAAGTGAAGCTTTCTTT.

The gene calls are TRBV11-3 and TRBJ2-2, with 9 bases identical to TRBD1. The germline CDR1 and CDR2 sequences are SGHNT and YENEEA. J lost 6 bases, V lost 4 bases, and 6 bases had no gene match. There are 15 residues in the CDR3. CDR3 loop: CASSSRQGVSGELFF. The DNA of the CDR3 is TGTGCCAGCAGCTCCCGACAGGGGGTGTCCGGGGAGCTGTTTTTT. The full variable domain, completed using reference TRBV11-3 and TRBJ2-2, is EAGVVQSPRYKIIEKKQPVAFWCNPISGHNTLYWYLQNLGQGPELLIRYENEEAVDDSQLPKDRFSAERLKGVDSTLKIQPAELGDSAVYLCASSSRQGVSGELFFGEGSRLTVL.

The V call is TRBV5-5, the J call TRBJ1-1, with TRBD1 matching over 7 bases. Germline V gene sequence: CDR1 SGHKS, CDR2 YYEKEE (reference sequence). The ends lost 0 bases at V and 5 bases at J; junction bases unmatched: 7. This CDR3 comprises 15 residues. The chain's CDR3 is CASSLERGPRTEAFF. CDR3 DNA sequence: TGTGCCAGCAGCTTGGAGAGGGGGCCGCGGACTGAAGCTTTCTTT.

The CDR3 nucleotides are TGTGCCAGCAGCTCCTTAGGAGGAGGCACTGAAGCTTTCTTT. This translates into CASSSLGGGTEAFF. The V call is TRBV7-3, the J call TRBJ1-1; D unresolved. V shed 4 bases and J shed 4 bases, with 13 bases lying between them. Per germline, CDR1 SGHTA and CDR2 FQGTGA. The CDR3 is 14 amino acids. Filled out from reference TRBV7-3 and TRBJ1-1, the complete variable domain reads GAGVSQTPSNKVTEKGKYVELRCDPISGHTALYWYRQSLGQGPEFLIYFQGTGAADDSGLPNDRFFAVRPEGSVSTLKIQRTERGDSAVYLCASSSLGGGTEAFFGQGTRLTVV.

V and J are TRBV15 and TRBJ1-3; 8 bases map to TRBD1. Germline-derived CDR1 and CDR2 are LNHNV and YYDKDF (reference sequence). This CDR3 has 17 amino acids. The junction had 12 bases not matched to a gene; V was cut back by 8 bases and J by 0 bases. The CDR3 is CATQDLGQASSGNTIYF. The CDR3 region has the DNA TGTGCCACCCAAGACTTGGGACAGGCGAGCTCTGGAAACACCATATATTTT.

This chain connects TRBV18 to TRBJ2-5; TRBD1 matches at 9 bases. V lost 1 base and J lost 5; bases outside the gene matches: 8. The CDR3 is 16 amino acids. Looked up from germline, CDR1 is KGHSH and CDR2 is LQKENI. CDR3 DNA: TGTGCCAGCTCACCACTCCCGGGACAGGGAGGGGAGACCCAGTACTTC. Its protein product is CASSPLPGQGGETQYF.

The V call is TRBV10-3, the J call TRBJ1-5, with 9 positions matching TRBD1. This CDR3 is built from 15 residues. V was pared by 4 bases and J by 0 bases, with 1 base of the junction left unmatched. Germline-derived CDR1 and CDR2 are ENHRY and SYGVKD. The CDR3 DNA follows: TGTGCCATCAGTGGGACAGGGGATAGCAATCAGCCCCAGCATTTT. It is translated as CAISGTGDSNQPQHF.

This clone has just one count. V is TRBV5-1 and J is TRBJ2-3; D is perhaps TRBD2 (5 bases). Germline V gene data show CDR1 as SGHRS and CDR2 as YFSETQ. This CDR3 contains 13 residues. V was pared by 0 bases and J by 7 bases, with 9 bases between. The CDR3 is CASSLGRGNTQYF. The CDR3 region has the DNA TGCGCCAGCAGCTTGGGTCGGGGAAATACGCAGTATTTT.

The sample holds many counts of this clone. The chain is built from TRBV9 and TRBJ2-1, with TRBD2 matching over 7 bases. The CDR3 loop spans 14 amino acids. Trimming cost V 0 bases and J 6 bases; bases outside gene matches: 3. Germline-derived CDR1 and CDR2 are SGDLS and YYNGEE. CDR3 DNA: TGTGCCAGCAGCGTAGCGGGGGGAGGCAATGAGCAGTTCTTC. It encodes CASSVAGGGNEQFF.

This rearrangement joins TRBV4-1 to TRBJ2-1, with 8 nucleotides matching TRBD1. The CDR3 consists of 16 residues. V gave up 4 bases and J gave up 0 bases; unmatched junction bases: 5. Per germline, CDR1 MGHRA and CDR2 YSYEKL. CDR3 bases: TGCGCCAGCAGCCTCCTTGGGACAGGCTCCTACAATGAGCAGTTCTTC. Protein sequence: CASSLLGTGSYNEQFF.

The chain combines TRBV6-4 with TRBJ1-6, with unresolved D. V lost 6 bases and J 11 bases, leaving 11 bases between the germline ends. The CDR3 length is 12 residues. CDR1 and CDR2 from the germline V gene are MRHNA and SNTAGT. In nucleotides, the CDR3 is TGTGCCAGCAGGTGGAGGGAACCACCCCTCCACTTT. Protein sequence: CASRWREPPLHF.

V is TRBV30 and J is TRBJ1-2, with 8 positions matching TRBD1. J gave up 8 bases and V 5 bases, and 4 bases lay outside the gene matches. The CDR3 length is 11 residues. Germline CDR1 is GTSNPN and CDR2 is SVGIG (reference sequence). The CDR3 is CAWADRGGYTF. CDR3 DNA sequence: TGTGCCTGGGCTGACAGGGGCGGCTACACCTTC. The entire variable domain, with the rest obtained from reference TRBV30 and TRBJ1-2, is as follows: SQTIHQWPATLVQPVGSPLSLECTVEGTSNPNLYWYRQAAGRGLQLLFYSVGIGQISSEVPQNLSASRPQDRQFILSSKKLLLSDSGFYLCAWADRGGYTFGSGTRLTVV.

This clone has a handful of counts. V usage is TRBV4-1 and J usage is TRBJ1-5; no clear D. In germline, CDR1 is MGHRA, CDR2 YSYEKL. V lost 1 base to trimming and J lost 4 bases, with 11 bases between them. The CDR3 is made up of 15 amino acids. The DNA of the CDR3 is TGCGCCAGCAGCCAAGGTACGGGGTTTAATCAGCCCCAGCATTTT. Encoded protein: CASSQGTGFNQPQHF.